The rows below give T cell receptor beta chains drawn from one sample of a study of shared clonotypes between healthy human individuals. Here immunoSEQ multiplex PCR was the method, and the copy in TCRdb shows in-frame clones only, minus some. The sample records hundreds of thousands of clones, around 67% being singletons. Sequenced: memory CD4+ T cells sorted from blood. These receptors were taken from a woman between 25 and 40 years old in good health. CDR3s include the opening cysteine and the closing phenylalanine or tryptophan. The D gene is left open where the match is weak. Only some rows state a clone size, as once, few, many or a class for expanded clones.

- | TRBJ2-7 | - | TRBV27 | CASSAGTRRREQYF | TGTGCCAGCAGTGCGGGGACTCGACGAAGGGAGCAGTACTTC
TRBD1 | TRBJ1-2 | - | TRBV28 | CASSFPGQGPYGYTF | TGTGCCAGCAGTTTTCCCGGACAGGGGCCCTATGGCTACACCTTC
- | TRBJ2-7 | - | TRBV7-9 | CASSLNGFEQYF | TGTGCCAGCAGCTTGAATGGTTTCGAGCAGTACTTC
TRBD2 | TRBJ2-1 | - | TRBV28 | CASSLAGEGYNEQFF | TGTGCCAGCAGTTTAGCGGGAGAAGGCTACAATGAGCAGTTCTTC
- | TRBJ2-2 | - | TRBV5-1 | CASSRGADTGELFF | TGCGCCAGCAGCCGGGGGGCGGACACCGGGGAGCTGTTTTTT
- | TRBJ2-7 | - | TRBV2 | CASSRLISSYEQYF | TGTGCCAGCAGTCGCCTAATTAGCTCCTACGAGCAGTACTTC
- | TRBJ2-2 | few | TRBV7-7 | CASSLGTAAGELFF | TGTGCCAGCAGCTTGGGGACGGCCGCCGGGGAGCTGTTTTTT
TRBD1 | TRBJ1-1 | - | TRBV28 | CASSSTGQGEAFF | TGTGCCAGCAGTTCTACAGGACAGGGTGAAGCTTTCTTT
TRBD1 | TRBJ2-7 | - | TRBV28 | CASSRQGGSYEQYF | TGTGCCAGCAGTAGACAGGGGGGTTCCTACGAGCAGTACTTC
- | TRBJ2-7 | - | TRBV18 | CASSLTRARGYSYEQYF | TGTGCCAGCTCACTAACCAGGGCACGAGGCTACTCCTACGAGCAGTACTTC
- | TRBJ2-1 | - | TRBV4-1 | CASSQVRGGYNEQFF | TGCGCCAGCAGCCAAGTCAGGGGAGGGTACAATGAGCAGTTCTTC
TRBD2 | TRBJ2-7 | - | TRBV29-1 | CSVPGAGGSYEQYF | TGCAGCGTCCCCGGAGCGGGAGGGTCCTACGAGCAGTACTTC
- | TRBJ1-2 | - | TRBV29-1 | CSVDSAGANYGYTF | TGCAGCGTTGATTCGGCGGGGGCTAACTATGGCTACACCTTC
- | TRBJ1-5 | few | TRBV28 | CASSSRVRGVYSNQPQHF | TGTGCCAGCAGTTCCAGGGTGAGAGGGGTGTATAGCAATCAGCCCCAGCATTTT
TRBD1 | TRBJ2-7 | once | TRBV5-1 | CASSPRDRGYEQYF | TGCGCCAGCAGCCCCCGGGACAGGGGATACGAGCAGTACTTC
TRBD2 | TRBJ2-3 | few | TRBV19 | CASSMGLSTDTQYF | TGTGCCAGTAGTATGGGACTAAGCACAGATACGCAGTATTTT
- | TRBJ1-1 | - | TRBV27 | CASTKGGAFF | TGTGCCAGCACCAAAGGGGGGGCTTTCTTT
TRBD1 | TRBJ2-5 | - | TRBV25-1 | CASTQTGYQETQYF | TGTGCCAGCACACAGACAGGGTACCAAGAGACCCAGTACTTC
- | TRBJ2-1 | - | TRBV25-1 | CASSGDSSYNEQFF | TGTGCCAGCAGCGGAGACAGCTCCTACAATGAGCAGTTCTTC
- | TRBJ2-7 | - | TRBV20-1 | CSGLQGREQYF | TGCAGTGGATTACAGGGTCGCGAGCAGTACTTC
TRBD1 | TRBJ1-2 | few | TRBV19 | CASSLLDRGRGYTF | TGTGCCAGTAGCCTCTTGGACAGGGGACGTGGCTACACCTTC
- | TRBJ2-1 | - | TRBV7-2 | CASSLFDSSYNEQFF | TGTGCCAGCAGCTTGTTCGATAGCTCCTACAATGAGCAGTTCTTC
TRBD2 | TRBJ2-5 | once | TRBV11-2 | CASSFTSGTSQETQYF | TGTGCCAGCAGCTTTACTTCCGGGACTAGTCAAGAGACCCAGTACTTC
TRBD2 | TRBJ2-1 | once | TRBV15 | CATSRRRSGITYNEQFF | TGTGCCACCAGCAGAAGGCGCAGCGGGATTACCTACAATGAGCAGTTCTTC
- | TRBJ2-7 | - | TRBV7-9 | CASRLARGPHGDEQYF | TGTGCCAGCAGACTTGCCCGGGGCCCCCACGGGGACGAGCAGTACTTC
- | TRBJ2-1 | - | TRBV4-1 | CASSQDAGRLEQFF | TGCGCCAGCAGCCAAGATGCGGGTAGACTCGAGCAGTTCTTC
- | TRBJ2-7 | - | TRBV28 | CASSLENYEQYF | TGTGCCAGCAGTTTAGAGAACTACGAGCAGTACTTC
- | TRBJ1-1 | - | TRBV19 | CASSLGGLETEAFF | TGTGCCAGTAGCCTAGGGGGGCTGGAGACTGAGGCTTTCTTT
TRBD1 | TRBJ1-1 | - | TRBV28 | CASSPTDRGRMNTEAFF | TGTGCCAGCAGCCCCACGGACAGGGGGCGGATGAACACTGAAGCTTTCTTT
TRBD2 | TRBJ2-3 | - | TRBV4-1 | CASSPLAGTTDTQYF | TGCGCCAGCAGCCCCTTAGCGGGAACCACAGATACGCAGTATTTT
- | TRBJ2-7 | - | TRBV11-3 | CASSLGPGSYEQYF | TGTGCCAGCAGCTTAGGGCCGGGCTCCTACGAGCAGTACTTC
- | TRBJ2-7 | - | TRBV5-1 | CASSLRRNPGVRSYEQYF | TGCGCCAGCAGCTTGCGCCGAAATCCGGGGGTGAGATCCTACGAGCAGTACTTC
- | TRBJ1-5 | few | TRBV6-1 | CASSVTQGQPQHF | TGTGCCAGCAGTGTAACACAGGGTCAGCCCCAGCATTTT
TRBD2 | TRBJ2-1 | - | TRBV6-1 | CASSGSGKVINEQFF | TGTGCCAGCAGTGGCAGCGGGAAAGTAATAAATGAGCAGTTCTTC
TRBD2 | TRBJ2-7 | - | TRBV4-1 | CASSRAEGLAGPSSYEQYF | TGCGCCAGCAGCCGCGCCGAGGGACTAGCGGGCCCGAGCTCCTACGAGCAGTACTTC
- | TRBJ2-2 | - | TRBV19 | CASSRGQANTGELFF | TGTGCCAGTAGTCGGGGCCAAGCGAACACCGGGGAGCTGTTTTTT
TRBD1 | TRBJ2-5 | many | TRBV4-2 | CASSSNRGIQETQYF | TGTGCCAGCAGCTCTAACAGGGGGATACAAGAGACCCAGTACTTC
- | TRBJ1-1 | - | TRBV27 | CASSPRSGNTEAFF | TGTGCCAGCAGTCCCCGCTCAGGGAACACTGAAGCTTTCTTT
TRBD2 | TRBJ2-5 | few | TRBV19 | CASSGTRISVGETQYF | TGTGCCAGTAGTGGGACTAGGATTTCCGTGGGAGAGACCCAGTACTTC
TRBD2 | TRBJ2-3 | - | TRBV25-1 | CASSESRLADTDTQYF | TGTGCCAGCAGTGAATCTCGACTAGCGGACACAGATACGCAGTATTTT
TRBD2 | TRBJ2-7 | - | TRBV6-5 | CASSYLGTSTYEQYF | TGTGCCAGCAGTTACCTTGGGACTAGCACCTACGAGCAGTACTTC
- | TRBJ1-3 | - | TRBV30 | CAWSQVSGNTIYF | TGTGCCTGGAGTCAAGTTTCTGGAAACACCATATATTTT
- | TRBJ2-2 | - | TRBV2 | CATQGLVPGELFF | TGTGCCACCCAGGGACTTGTACCCGGGGAGCTGTTTTTT
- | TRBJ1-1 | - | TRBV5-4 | CASSLGPSRGFMNTEAFF | TGTGCCAGCAGCTTGGGCCCCTCGAGGGGCTTCATGAACACTGAAGCTTTCTTT
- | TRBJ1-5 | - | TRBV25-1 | CASSAEGGGGNQPQHF | TGTGCCAGCAGTGCAGAAGGGGGAGGGGGCAATCAGCCCCAGCATTTT
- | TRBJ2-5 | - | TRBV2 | CASSDGTGAQETQYF | TGTGCCAGCAGCGACGGCACTGGGGCCCAAGAGACCCAGTACTTC
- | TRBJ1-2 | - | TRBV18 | CASSPDRANYGYTF | TGTGCCAGCTCACCGGACAGAGCTAACTATGGCTACACCTTC
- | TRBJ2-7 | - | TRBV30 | CAWSAGQSSCEQYF | TGTGCCTGGAGTGCCGGACAGTCCTCTTGCGAGCAGTACTTC
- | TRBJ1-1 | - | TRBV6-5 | CASSYSRDTNTEAFF | TGTGCCAGCAGTTACTCCCGGGACACGAACACTGAAGCTTTCTTT
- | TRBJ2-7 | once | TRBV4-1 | CASSQGQTYEQYF | TGCGCCAGCAGCCAAGGACAGACCTACGAGCAGTACTTC
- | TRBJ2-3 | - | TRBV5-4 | CASSSQGTKGTDTQYF | TGTGCCAGCAGCTCACAGGGCACAAAGGGCACAGATACGCAGTATTTT
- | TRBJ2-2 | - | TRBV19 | CASSTITGELFF | TGTGCCAGTTCCACGATCACCGGGGAGCTGTTTTTT
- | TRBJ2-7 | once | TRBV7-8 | CASRQRAGSYEQYF | TGTGCCAGCAGACAAAGGGCAGGTTCCTACGAGCAGTACTTC